This T cell receptor beta chain originates from a study of T cell changes during pregnancy in multiple sclerosis. This clone rates as medium-sized. Profiling relied on immunoSEQ multiplex PCR, and the TCRdb table lists in-frame clones only, not all of them. Counted here are roughly 25,000 clones, approximately 89% occurring once; the ten biggest clones make up more than 10%. The source material was CD8+ T cells from peripheral blood mononuclear cells, sampled in the first trimester of pregnancy. This clonotype was obtained from a female donor in good health, enrolled as a control in a pregnancy study.

CDR3 residues: CASSPGLDHNEQFF. The CDR3 nucleotides are TGTGCCAGCAGTCCGGGACTTGACCACAATGAGCAGTTCTTC. V usage is TRBV6-4 and J usage is TRBJ2-1; TRBD2 might be the D (6 bases). V was trimmed by 5 bases and J by 5 bases, leaving 13 bases between them. The CDR3 loop spans 14 amino acids. Germline V gives CDR1 MRHNA, CDR2 SNTAGT.